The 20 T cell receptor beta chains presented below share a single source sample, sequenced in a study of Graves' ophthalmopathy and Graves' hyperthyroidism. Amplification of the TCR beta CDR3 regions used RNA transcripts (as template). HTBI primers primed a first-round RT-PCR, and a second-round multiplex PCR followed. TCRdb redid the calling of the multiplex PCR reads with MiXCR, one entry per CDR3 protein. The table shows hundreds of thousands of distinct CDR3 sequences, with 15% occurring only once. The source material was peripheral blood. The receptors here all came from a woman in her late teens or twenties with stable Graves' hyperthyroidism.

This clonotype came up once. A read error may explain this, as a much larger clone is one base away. The DNA of the CDR3 is TGTGCCAGCAGCCCTAGCGGGGGGGCCTACACCGGGGAGCTGTTTTTT. Its translation is CASSPSGGAYTGELFF. The V gene is TRBV7-2, the J gene TRBJ2-2; 12 bases agree with TRBD2. CDR1 and CDR2 (germline): SGHTA, FQGNSA. The length of the CDR3 is 16 residues. Trimming took 5 bases from V and 3 from J; bases not matched to a gene: 4.

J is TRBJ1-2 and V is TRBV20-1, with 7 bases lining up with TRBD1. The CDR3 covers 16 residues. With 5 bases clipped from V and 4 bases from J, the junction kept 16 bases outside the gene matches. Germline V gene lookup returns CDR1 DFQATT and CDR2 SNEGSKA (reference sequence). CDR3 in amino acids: CSARGTRDRGVYGYTF. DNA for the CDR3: TGCAGTGCTCGGGGGACCAGGGACAGAGGAGTCTATGGCTACACCTTC.

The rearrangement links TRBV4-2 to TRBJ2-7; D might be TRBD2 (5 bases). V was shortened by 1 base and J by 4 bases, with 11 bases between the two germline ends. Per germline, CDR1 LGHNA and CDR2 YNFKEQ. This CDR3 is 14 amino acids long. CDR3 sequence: CASSQAGGLYEQYF. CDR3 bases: TGTGCCAGCAGCCAAGCCGGCGGACTGTACGAGCAGTACTTC.

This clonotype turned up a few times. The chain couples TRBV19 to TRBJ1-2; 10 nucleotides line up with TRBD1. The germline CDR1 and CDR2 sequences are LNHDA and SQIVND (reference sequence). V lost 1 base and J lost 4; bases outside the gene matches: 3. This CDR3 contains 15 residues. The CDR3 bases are TGTGCCAGTAGTATAGGACAGGGGGCAGCCTATGGCTACACCTTC. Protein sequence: CASSIGQGAAYGYTF.

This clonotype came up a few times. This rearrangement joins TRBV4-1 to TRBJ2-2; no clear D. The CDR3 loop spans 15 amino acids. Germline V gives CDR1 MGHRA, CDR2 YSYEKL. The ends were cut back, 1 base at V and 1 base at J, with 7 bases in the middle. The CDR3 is CASSQGLWNTGELFF. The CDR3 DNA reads TGCGCCAGCAGCCAAGGTCTTTGGAACACCGGGGAGCTGTTTTTT.

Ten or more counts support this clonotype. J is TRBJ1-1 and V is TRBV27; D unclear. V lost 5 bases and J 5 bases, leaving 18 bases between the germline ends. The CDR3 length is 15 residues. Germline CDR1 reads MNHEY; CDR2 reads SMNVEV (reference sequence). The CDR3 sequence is CASSKREAGNTEAFF. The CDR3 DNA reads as TGTGCCAGCAGTAAGCGGGAGGCGGGAAATACTGAAGCTTTCTTT.

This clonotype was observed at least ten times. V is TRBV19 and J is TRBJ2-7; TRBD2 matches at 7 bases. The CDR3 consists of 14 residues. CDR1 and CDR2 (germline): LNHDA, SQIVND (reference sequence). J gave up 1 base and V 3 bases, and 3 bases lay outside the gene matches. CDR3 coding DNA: TGTGCCAGTAGTATCAGGACTAGATCCTACGAGCAGTACTTC. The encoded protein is CASSIRTRSYEQYF.

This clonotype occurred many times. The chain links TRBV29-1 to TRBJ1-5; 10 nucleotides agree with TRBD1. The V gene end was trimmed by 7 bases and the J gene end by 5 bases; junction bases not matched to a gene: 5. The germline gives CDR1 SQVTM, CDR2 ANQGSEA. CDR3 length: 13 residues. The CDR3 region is CSAGTGADQPQHF. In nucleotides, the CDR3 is TGCAGCGCCGGGACAGGGGCCGATCAGCCCCAGCATTTT. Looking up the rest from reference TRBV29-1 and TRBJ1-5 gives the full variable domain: SAVISQKPSRDICQRGTSLTIQCQVDSQVTMMFWYRQQPGQSLTLIATANQGSEATYESGFVIDKFPISRPNLTFSTLTVSNMSPEDSSIYLCSAGTGADQPQHFGDGTRLSIL.

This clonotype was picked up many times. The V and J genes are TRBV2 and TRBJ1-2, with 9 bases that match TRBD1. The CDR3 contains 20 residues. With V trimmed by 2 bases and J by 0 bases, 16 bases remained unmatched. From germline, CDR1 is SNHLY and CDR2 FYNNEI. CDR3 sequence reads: CASSEFWLPGQGEANYGYTF. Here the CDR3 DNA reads TGTGCCAGCAGTGAATTCTGGTTACCGGGACAGGGAGAGGCTAACTATGGCTACACCTTC. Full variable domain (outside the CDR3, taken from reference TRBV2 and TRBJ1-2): EPEVTQTPSHQVTQMGQEVILRCVPISNHLYFYWYRQILGQKVEFLVSFYNNEISEKSEIFDDQFSVERPDGSNFTLKIRSTKLEDSAMYFCASSEFWLPGQGEANYGYTFGSGTRLTVV.

This chain's CDR3 is CAISGRQEAFF. In nucleotides, the CDR3 is TGTGCCATCAGTGGCCGACAGGAAGCTTTCTTT. The gene calls are TRBV10-3 and TRBJ1-1; possible D gene TRBD1, 5 bases. In germline, CDR1 is ENHRY, CDR2 SYGVKD. CDR3 length equals 11 residues. V was pared by 4 bases and J by 8 bases, with 8 bases between.

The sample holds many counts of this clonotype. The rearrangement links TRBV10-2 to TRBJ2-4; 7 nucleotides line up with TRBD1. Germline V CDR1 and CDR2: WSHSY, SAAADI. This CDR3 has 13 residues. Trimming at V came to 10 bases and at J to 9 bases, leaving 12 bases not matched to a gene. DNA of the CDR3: TGCGCCACCCTAAAGGGGGCAGGGGGCATTCAGTACTTC. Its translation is CATLKGAGGIQYF.

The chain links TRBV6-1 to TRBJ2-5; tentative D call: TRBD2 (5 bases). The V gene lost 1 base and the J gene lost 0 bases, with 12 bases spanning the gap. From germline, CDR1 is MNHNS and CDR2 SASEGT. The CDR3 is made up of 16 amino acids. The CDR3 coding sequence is TGTGCCAGCAGTGAAGTTGTATCGGGGTACCAAGAGACCCAGTACTTC. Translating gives CASSEVVSGYQETQYF.

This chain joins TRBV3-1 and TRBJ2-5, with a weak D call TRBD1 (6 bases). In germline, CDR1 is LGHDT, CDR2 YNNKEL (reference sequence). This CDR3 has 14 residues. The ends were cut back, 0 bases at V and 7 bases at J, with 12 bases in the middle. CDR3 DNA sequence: TGTGCCAGCAGCCAAGATACAGGGTTGGGGACCCAGTACTTC. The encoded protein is CASSQDTGLGTQYF.

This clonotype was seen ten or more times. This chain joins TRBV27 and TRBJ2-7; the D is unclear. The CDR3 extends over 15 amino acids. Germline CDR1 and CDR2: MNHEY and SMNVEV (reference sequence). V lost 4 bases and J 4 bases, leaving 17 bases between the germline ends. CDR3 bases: TGTGCCAGCAGTTCCCGGCCCAACGAGATATACGAGCAGTACTTC. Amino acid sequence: CASSSRPNEIYEQYF.

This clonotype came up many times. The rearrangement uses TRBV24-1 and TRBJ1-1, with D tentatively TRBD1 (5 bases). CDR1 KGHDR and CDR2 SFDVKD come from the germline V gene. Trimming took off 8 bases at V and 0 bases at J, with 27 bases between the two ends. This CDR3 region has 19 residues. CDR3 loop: CATINYFRDLKVMNTEAFF. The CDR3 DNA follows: TGTGCCACCATCAACTATTTCCGGGACTTAAAAGTTATGAACACTGAAGCTTTCTTT.

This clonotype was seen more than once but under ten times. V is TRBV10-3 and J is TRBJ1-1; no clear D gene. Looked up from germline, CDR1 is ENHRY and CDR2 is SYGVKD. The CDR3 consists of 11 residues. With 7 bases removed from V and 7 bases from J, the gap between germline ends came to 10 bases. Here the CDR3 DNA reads TGTGCCATCATTTTTGACGGTGAAGCTTTCTTT. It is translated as CAIIFDGEAFF.

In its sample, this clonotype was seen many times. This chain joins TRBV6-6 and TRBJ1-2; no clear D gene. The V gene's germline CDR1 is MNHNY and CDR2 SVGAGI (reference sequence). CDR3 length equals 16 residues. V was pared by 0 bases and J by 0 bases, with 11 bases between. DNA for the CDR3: TGTGCCAGCAGTTACTCGAGTGCGGGGACTAACTATGGCTACACCTTC. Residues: CASSYSSAGTNYGYTF.

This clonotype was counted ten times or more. CDR3 sequence reads: CASSYFGGWVYGYTF. In DNA form, the CDR3 reads TGTGCCAGCAGTTACTTCGGGGGTTGGGTGTACGGCTACACCTTC. V is TRBV6-5 and J is TRBJ1-2; tentatively, D is TRBD1 (5 bases). V was clipped by 1 base and J by 8 bases, with 17 bases between them. The germline V gene has CDR1 MNHEY and CDR2 SVGAGI. The CDR3 is made up of 15 amino acids.

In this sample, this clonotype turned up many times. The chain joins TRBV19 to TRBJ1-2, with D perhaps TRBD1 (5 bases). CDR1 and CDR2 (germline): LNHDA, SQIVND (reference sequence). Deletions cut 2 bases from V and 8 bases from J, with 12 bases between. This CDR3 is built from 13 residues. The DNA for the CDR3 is TGTGCCAGTAGTATACCAGGGTATGGCGGCTACACCTTC. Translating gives CASSIPGYGGYTF.

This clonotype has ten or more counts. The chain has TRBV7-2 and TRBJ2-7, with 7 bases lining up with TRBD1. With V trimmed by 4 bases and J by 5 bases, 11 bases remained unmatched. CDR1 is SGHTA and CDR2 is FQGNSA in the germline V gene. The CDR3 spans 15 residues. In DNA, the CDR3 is TGTGCCAGCAGCTCAACAGGGGCGCTGGTCAACGAGCAGTACTTC. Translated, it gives CASSSTGALVNEQYF.